The present entry profiles one TCR beta chain with its context. Its antigen remains unidentified. The data stem from a study of long-term antiretroviral therapy in people with HIV. Version v3.0 of the immunoSEQ assay was performed at survey level. The data were produced by immunoSEQ multiplex PCR, yet TCRdb's version contains in-frame clones alone and is incomplete. The top ten hold 5% to 7% of the sample, which has 30,000 or so clones, roughly 92% seen once. The study drew at least one pre-ART and at least two post-ART PBMC samples from every donor. Each specimen consisted of 1-10 million cryopreserved PBMC prior to extraction of DNA. Study observations and caveats: HIV repertoires spanned narrower CDR3 length ranges than controls.

Sequenced here: unsorted PBMCs, sampled almost 6.6 years after starting antiretroviral therapy. The TCR was taken from a woman in her 40s with HIV.

CDR3 coding DNA: TGTGCCAGCAGCTTAGCGGAGGTCGGGAACACTGAAGCTTTCTTT. As protein: CASSLAEVGNTEAFF. The chain links TRBV7-6 to TRBJ1-1; D is unclear. Trimming took 0 bases from V and 1 from J, leaving 9 bases between them. The CDR3 has 15 residues. The germline CDR1 and CDR2 sequences are SGHVS and FNYEAQ.